This T cell receptor (beta chain) was recorded in a study of OX40 agonist ivuxolimab in advanced cancers. The overall study: An agonistic human IgG2 monoclonal antibody against OX40 (CD134) was given. A diagnosis of hepatocellular carcinoma, melanoma, renal cell or head and neck cancer was present in dose-escalation patients.

The repertoire was sequenced with immunoSEQ multiplex PCR; TCRdb's copy has only in-frame clones and lacks some. The repertoire holds roughly 83,000 clones, with 91% as singletons. Study-wide results and limits: Researchers report that CD8+ T cells had, on average, more expanded clones than CD4+. Also showing low normalized T-cell clonal expansion were some of the nonresponders.

CDR1 and CDR2 from the germline V gene are MDHEN and SYDVKM. With 1 base removed from V and 3 bases from J, the gap between germline ends came to 9 bases. The CDR3 is 14 amino acids. About this clone: Its antigen is as yet unknown.

The rearrangement links TRBV28 to TRBJ1-2; a weak D match, TRBD1 (6 bases). The origin of this receptor is an adult with an advanced solid tumor such as melanoma, head and neck, liver or kidney cancer. The starting material was CD4+ or CD8+ T cells sorted from blood, obtained in a trial of the OX40 agonist ivuxolimab. The CDR3 loop reads CASSLSEGDYGYTF. CDR3 DNA sequence: TGTGCCAGCAGTTTATCGGAGGGGGACTATGGCTACACCTTC.